This T cell receptor (beta chain) was sequenced during a study of identical twins. Study-wide results and limits: Insertions were fewer in abundant cord blood beta clonotypes, whereas memory repertoires showed none of this pattern. The study based its conclusions on cross-sectional statistical analysis and did not follow the same donors. Low generation probability was overrepresented in out-of-frame alpha sequences shared by twins.

This clonotype was recorded only once. Its target is not known. TCRdb re-called the 5' RACE reads with MiXCR, one entry per CDR3 protein. The sample has roughly 250,000 distinct CDR3 sequences, about an eighth seen once; the top ten hold approximately 9.3%. The ends were cut back, 6 bases at V and 3 bases at J, with 15 bases in the middle. Per the germline V gene, CDR1 is SNHLY and CDR2 is FYNNEI. The CDR3 extends over 14 amino acids. This TCR was sampled from a woman between 18 and 29 years old in good health. This rearrangement joins TRBV2 to TRBJ2-7; D is perhaps TRBD1 (5 bases). Material for sequencing was memory (CD45RO+) T cells sorted from blood. The CDR3 region has the DNA TGTGCCAGCAGAGGGGTCCTACTGCACTACGAGCAGTACTTC. Its translation is CASRGVLLHYEQYF. Filled out from reference TRBV2 and TRBJ2-7, the complete variable domain reads EPEVTQTPSHQVTQMGQEVILRCVPISNHLYFYWYRQILGQKVEFLVSFYNNEISEKSEIFDDQFSVERPDGSNFTLKIRSTKLEDSAMYFCASRGVLLHYEQYFGPGTRLTVT.